Sequencing of this TCR beta chain was carried out in a study of T-cell reconstitution after alpha-beta-depleted transplantation in children. This clonotype has at least ten counts. After removal of 2 bases from V and 4 bases from J, the junction contained 11 bases not matched to a gene. Per germline, CDR1 MGHDK and CDR2 SYGVNS. The CDR3 is 17 amino acids. Construction of the TCRbeta library involved unique molecular identifiers. TCRdb independently ran MiXCR on the PCR reads; one entry per CDR3 protein. Of 490,000 or so distinct CDR3 sequences listed, approximately 12% are singletons. The TCR comes from a human donor who donated a stem cell graft to a child with combined immunodeficiency. The rearrangement uses TRBV25-1 and TRBJ2-3; 8 bases match TRBD1. This specimen consisted of PBMCs from the stem cell graft donor, obtained from the stem cell graft. The CDR3: CASSEVLGQGFADTQYF. Here the CDR3 DNA reads TGTGCCAGCAGTGAAGTTCTTGGACAGGGATTTGCAGATACGCAGTATTTT.